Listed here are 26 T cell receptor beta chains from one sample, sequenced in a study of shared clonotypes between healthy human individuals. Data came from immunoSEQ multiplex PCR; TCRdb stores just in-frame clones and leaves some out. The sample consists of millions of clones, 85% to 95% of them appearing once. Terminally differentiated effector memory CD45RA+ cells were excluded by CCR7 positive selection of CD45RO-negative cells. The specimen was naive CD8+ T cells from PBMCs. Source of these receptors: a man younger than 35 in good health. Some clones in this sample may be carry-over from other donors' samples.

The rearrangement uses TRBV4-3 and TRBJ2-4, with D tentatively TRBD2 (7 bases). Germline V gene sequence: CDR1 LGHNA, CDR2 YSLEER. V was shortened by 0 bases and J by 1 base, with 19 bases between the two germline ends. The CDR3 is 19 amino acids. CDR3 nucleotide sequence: TGCGCCAGCAGCCAAGATCTAGGGGGAGGGGGGACGGCCAAAAACATTCAGTACTTC. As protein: CASSQDLGGGGTAKNIQYF.

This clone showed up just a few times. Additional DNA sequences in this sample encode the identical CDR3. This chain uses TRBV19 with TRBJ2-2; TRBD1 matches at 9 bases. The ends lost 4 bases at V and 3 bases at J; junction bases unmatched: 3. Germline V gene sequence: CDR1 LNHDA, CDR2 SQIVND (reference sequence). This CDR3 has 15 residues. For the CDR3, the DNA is TGTGCCAGTAGTACCCGGGACAGGGACACCGGGGAGCTGTTTTTT. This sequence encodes CASSTRDRDTGELFF.

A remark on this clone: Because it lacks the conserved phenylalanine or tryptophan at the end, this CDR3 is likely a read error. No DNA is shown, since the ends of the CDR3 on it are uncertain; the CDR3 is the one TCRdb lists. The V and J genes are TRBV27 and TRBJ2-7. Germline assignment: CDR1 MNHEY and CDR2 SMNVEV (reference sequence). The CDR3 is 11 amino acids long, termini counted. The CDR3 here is CASSLDSFNGT.

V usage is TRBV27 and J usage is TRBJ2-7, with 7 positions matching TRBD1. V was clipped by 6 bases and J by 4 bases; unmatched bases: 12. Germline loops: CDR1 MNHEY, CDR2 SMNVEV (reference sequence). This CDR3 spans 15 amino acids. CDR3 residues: CASRNRGYQLYEQYF. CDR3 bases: TGTGCCAGCAGGAACAGGGGTTACCAGCTTTACGAGCAGTACTTC.

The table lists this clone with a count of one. This CDR3 is CSGFLATGELFF. The CDR3 nucleotides are TGCAGCGGGTTCCTGGCCACCGGGGAGCTGTTTTTT. The V call is TRBV29-1, the J call TRBJ2-2; no firm D call. Germline loops: CDR1 SQVTM, CDR2 ANQGSEA. The CDR3 is made up of 12 amino acids. Trimming shortened V by 7 bases and J by 4 bases, and 10 bases separated the two germline ends.

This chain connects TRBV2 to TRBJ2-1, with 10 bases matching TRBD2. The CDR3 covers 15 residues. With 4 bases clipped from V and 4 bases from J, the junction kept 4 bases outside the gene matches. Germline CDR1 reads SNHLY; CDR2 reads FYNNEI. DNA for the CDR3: TGTGCCAGCAGTGGAGGACTAGCGGAGTACAATGAGCAGTTCTTC. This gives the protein CASSGGLAEYNEQFF.

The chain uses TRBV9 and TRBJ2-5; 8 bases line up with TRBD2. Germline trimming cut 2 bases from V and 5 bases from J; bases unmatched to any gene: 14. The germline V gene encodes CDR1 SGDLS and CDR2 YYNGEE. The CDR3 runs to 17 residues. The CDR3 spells CASSVGLGQGRGETQYF. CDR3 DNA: TGTGCCAGCAGCGTGGGACTAGGGCAGGGCCGGGGGGAGACCCAGTACTTC.

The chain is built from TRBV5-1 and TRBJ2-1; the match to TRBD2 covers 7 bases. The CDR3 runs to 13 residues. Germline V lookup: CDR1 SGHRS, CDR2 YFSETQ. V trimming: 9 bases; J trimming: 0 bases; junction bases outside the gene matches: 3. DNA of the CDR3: TGCGCCAAGCGCGGGAGCTCCTACAATGAGCAGTTCTTC. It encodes CAKRGSSYNEQFF. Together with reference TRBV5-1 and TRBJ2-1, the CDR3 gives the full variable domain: KAGVTQTPRYLIKTRGQQVTLSCSPISGHRSVSWYQQTPGQGLQFLFEYFSETQRNKGNFPGRFSGRQFSNSRSEMNVSTLELGDSALYLCAKRGSSYNEQFFGPGTRLTVL.

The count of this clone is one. This CDR3 reads CASRGWGGLKETQYF. The DNA of the CDR3 is TGTGCCAGCAGGGGGTGGGGGGGCTTAAAGGAGACCCAGTACTTC. The genes are TRBV6-5 and TRBJ2-5; possible D gene TRBD2, 7 bases. V lost 6 bases, J lost 5 bases, and 19 bases lay in between. CDR3 length: 15 amino acids. Germline V gives CDR1 MNHEY, CDR2 SVGAGI.

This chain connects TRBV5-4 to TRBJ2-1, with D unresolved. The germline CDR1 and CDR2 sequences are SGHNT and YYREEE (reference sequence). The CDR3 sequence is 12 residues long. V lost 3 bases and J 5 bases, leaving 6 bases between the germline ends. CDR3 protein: CASSYWDNEQFF. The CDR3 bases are TGTGCCAGCAGCTACTGGGACAATGAGCAGTTCTTC.

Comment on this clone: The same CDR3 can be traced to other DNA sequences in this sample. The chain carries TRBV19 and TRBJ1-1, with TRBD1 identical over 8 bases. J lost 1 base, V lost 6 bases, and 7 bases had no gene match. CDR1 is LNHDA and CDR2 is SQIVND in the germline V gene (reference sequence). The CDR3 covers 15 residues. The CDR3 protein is CASSRRGPPNTEAFF. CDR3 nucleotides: TGTGCCAGTAGCCGCAGGGGGCCGCCGAACACTGAAGCTTTCTTT.

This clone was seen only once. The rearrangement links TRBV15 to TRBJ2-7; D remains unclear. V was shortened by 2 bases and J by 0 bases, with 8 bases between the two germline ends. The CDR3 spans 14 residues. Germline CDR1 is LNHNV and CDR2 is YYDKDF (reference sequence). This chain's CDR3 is CATSRLTGSYEQYF. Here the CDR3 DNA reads TGTGCCACCAGCAGACTGACGGGCTCCTACGAGCAGTACTTC.

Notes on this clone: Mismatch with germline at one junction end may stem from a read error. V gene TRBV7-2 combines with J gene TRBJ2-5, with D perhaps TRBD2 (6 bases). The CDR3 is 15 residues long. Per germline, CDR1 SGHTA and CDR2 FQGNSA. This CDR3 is CASSAGTDTREAQYF. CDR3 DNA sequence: TGTGCCAGCAGCGCGGGGACTGACACAAGAGAGGCCCAGTACTTC. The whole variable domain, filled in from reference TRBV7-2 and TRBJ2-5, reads GAGVSQSPSNKVTEKGKDVELRCDPISGHTALYWYRQSLGQGLEFLIYFQGNSAPDKSGLPSDRFSAERTGGSVSTLTIQRTQQEDSAVYLCASSAGTDTREAQYFGPGTRLLVL.

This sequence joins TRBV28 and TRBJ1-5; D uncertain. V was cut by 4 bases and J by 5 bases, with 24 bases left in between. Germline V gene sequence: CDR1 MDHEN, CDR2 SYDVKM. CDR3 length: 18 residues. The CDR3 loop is CASSYLSPVPEVDQPQHF. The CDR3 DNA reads TGTGCCAGCAGTTACTTATCTCCGGTGCCGGAGGTGGATCAGCCCCAGCATTTT.

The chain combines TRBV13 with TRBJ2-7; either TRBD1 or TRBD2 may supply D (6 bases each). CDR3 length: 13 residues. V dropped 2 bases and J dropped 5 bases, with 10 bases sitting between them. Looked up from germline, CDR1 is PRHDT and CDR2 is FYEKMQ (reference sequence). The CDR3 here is CASSLPGADEQYF. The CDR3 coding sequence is TGTGCCAGCAGCTTACCGGGGGCGGACGAGCAGTACTTC.

The CDR3 loop reads CASSVDFDRGSYEQYF. DNA of the CDR3: TGTGCCAGCAGCGTAGATTTCGACAGGGGATCCTACGAGCAGTACTTC. The chain couples TRBV9 to TRBJ2-7, with 8 bases lining up with TRBD1. The CDR3 has 16 amino acids. V shed 0 bases, J shed 1 base, and the junction held 6 bases outside the gene matches. Germline V gene data show CDR1 as SGDLS and CDR2 as YYNGEE.

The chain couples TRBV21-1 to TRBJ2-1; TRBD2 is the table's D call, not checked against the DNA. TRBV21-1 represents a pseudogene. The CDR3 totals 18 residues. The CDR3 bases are TGTGCCAGCAGCAAAACGCCGCTAGGGCGGGGTGGTAAGGGTGAGCAGTTCTTC. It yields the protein CASSKTPLGRGGKGEQFF.

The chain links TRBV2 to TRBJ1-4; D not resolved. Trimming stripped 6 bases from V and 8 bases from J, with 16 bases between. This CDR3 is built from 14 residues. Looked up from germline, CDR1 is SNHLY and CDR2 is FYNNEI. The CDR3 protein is CASRQQAFREKLFF. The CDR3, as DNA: TGTGCCAGCAGGCAGCAGGCTTTTAGAGAAAAACTGTTTTTT.

The CDR3 is CASSLVRREGNTGELFF. CDR3 nucleotides: TGCGCCAGCAGCTTGGTCCGGCGGGAGGGTAACACCGGGGAGCTGTTTTTT. V usage is TRBV5-1 and J usage is TRBJ2-2; 9 nucleotides align to TRBD2. Germline CDR1 SGHRS, CDR2 YFSETQ. The V segment lost 0 bases and the J segment 2 bases; nucleotides outside the gene matches: 5. The CDR3 is 17 residues long.

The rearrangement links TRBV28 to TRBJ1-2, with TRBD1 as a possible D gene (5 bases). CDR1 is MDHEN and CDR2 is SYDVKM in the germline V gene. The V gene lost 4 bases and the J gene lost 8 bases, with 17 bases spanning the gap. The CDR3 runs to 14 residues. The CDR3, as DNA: TGTGCCAGCAGTTCGGGACCCGGAGGTGGCGGCTACACCTTC. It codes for CASSSGPGGGGYTF.

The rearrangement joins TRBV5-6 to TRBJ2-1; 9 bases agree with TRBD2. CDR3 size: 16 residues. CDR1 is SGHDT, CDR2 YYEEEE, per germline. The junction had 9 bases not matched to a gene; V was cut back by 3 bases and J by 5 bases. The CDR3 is CASSSRIAGDDNEQFF. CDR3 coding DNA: TGTGCCAGCAGCTCCAGAATAGCGGGAGATGACAATGAGCAGTTCTTC.

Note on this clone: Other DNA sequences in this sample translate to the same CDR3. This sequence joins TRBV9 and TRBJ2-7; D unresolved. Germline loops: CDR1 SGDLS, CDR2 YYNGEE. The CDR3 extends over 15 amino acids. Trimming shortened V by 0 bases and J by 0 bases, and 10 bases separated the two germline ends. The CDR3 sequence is CASSVGVGPSYEQYF. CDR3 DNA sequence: TGTGCCAGCAGCGTAGGGGTCGGACCCTCCTACGAGCAGTACTTC. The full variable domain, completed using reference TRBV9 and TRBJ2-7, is DSGVTQTPKHLITATGQRVTLRCSPRSGDLSVYWYQQSLDQGLQFLIQYYNGEERAKGNILERFSAQQFPDLHSELNLSSLELGDSALYFCASSVGVGPSYEQYFGPGTRLTVT.

The CDR3 region has the DNA TGTGCCAGCAGCTTAGATTTGCAGTTGGGGGCCTACGAGCAGTACTTC. Amino acid sequence: CASSLDLQLGAYEQYF. The V call is TRBV7-2, the J call TRBJ2-7, with D possibly called TRBD1 or TRBD2 (5 bases each). V lost 1 base, J lost 2 bases, and 15 bases lay in between. CDR3 length: 16 residues. CDR1 SGHTA and CDR2 FQGNSA come from the germline V gene.

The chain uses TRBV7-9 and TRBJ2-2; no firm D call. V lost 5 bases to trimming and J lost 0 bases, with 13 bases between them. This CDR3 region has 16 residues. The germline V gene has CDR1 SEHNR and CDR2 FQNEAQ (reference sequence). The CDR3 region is CASSPAVSANTGELFF. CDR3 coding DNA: TGTGCCAGCAGCCCGGCGGTGAGCGCGAACACCGGGGAGCTGTTTTTT.

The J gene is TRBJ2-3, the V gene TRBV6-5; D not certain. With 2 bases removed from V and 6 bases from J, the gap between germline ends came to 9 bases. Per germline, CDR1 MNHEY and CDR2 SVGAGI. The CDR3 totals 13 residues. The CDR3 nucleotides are TGTGCCAGCAGTTACCTCCTTCCGGATACGCAGTATTTT. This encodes CASSYLLPDTQYF.

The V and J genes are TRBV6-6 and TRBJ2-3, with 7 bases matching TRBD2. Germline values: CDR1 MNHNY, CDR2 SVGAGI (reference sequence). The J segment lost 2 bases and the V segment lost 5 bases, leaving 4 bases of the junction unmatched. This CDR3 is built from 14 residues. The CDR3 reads CASSPTSYTDTQYF. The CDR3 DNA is TGTGCCAGCAGTCCGACTAGCTACACAGATACGCAGTATTTT.